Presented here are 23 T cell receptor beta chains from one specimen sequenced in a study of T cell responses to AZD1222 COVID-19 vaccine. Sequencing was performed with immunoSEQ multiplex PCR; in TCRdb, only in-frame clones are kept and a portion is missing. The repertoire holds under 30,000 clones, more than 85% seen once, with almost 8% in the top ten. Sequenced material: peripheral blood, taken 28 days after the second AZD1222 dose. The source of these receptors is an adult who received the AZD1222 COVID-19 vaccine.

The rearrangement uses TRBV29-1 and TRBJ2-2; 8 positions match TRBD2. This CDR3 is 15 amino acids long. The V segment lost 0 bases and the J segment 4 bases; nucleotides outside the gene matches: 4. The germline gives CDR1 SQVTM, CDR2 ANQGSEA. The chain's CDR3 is CSVEDRGGPTGELFF. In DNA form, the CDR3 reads TGCAGCGTTGAAGATCGGGGGGGCCCCACCGGGGAGCTGTTTTTT.

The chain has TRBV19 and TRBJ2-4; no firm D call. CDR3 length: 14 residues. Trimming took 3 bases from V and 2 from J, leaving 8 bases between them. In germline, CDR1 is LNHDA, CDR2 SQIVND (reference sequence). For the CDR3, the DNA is TGTGCCAGTAGTATGTTGGGTACCAAAAACATTCAGTACTTC. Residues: CASSMLGTKNIQYF.

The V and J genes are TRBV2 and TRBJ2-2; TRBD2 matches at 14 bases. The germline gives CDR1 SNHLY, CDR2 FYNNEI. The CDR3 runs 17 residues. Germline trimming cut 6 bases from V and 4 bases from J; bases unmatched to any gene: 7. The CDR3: CASSPGLAGGLTGELFF. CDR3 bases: TGTGCCAGCAGCCCTGGACTAGCGGGGGGCCTCACCGGGGAGCTGTTTTTT.

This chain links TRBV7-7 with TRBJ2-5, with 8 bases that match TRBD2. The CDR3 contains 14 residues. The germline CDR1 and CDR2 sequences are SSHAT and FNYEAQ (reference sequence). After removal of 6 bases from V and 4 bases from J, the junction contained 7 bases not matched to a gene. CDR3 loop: CASSHGLARETQYF. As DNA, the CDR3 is TGTGCCAGCAGTCACGGACTAGCCAGAGAGACCCAGTACTTC. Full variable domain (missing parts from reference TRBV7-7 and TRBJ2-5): GAGVSQSPRYKVTKRGQDVTLRCDPISSHATLYWYQQALGQGPEFLTYFNYEAQPDKSGLPSDRFSAERPEGSISTLTIQRTEQRDSAMYRCASSHGLARETQYFGPGTRLLVL.

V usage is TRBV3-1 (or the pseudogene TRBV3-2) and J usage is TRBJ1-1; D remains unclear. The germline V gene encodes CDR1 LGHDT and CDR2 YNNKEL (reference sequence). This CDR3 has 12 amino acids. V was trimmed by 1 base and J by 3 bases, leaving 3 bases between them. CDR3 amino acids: CASSQGDTEAFF. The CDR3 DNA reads TGTGCCAGCAGCCAAGGGGACACTGAAGCTTTCTTT.

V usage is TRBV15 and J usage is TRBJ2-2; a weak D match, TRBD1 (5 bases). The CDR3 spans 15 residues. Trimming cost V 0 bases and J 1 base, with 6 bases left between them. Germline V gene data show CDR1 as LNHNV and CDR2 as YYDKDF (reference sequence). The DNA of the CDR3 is TGTGCCACCAGCAGAGATCAGGGGAACACCGGGGAGCTGTTTTTT. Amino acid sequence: CATSRDQGNTGELFF.

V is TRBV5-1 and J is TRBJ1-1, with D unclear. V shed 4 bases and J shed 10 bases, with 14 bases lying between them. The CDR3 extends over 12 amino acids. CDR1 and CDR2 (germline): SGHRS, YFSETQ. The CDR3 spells CASSEELAGAFF. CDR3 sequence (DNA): TGCGCCAGCAGCGAAGAACTTGCTGGAGCTTTCTTT.

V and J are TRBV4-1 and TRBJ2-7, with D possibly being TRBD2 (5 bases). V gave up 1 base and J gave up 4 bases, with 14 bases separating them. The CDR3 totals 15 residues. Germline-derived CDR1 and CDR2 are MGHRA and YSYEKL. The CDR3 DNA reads TGCGCCAGCAGCCAAGCCTGGGAGTTTGGTTACGAGCAGTACTTC. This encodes CASSQAWEFGYEQYF.

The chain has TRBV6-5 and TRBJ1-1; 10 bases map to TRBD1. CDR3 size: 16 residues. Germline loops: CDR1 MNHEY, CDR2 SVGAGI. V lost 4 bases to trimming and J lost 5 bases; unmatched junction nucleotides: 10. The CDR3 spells CASSSPRQGARTEAFF. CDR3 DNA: TGTGCCAGCAGTTCGCCTAGACAGGGGGCGCGAACTGAAGCTTTCTTT.

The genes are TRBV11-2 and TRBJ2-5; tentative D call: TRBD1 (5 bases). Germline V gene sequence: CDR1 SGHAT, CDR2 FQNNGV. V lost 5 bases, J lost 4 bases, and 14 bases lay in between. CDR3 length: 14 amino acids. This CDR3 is CASSLGPVGETQYF. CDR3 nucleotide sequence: TGTGCCAGCAGCCTGGGGCCGGTCGGAGAGACCCAGTACTTC.

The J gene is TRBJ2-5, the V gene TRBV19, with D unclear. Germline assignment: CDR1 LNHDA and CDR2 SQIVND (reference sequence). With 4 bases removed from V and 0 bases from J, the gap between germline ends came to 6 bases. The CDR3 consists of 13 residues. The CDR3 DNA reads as TGTGCCAGTAGTAACAGAAACCAAGAGACCCAGTACTTC. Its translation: CASSNRNQETQYF.

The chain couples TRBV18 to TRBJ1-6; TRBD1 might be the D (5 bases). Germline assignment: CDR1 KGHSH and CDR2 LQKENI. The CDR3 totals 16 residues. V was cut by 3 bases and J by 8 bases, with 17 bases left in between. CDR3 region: CASSPPHGQGDSPLHF. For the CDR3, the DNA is TGTGCCAGCTCACCCCCCCATGGCCAGGGTGATTCACCCCTCCACTTT.

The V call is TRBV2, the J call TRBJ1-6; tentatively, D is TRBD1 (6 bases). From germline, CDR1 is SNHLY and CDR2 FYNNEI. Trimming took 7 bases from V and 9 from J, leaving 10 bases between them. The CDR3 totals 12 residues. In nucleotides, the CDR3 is TGTGCCAGCACAGGGGATGGTTCACCCCTCCACTTT. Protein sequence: CASTGDGSPLHF.

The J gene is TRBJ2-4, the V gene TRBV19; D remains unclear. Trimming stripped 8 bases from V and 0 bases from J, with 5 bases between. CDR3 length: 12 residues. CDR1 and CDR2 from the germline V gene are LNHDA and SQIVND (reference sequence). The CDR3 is CASSEAKNIQYF. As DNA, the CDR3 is TGTGCCAGTTCGGAAGCCAAAAACATTCAGTACTTC.

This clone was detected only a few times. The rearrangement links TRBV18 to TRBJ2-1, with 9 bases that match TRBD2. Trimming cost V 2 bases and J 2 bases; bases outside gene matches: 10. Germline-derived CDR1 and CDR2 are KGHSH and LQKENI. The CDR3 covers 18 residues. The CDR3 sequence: CASSPYGGGASPYNEQFF. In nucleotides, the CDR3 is TGTGCCAGCTCACCATACGGCGGGGGGGCTTCCCCCTACAATGAGCAGTTCTTC. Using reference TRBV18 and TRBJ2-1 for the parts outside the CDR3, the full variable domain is NAGVMQNPRHLVRRRGQEARLRCSPMKGHSHVYWYRQLPEEGLKFMVYLQKENIIDESGMPKERFSAEFPKEGPSILRIQQVVRGDSAAYFCASSPYGGGASPYNEQFFGPGTRLTVL.

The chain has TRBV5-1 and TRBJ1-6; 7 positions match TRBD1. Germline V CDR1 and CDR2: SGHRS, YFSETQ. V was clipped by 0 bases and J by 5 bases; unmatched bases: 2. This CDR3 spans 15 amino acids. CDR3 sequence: CASSLATGNNSPLHF. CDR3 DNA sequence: TGCGCCAGCAGCTTGGCGACAGGGAATAATTCACCCCTCCACTTT.

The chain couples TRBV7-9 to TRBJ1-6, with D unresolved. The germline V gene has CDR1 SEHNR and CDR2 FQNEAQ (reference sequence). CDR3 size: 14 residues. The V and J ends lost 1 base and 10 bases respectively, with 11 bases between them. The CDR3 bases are TGTGCCAGCAGCTTAGATGGTGCTGGGTCACCCCTCCACTTT. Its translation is CASSLDGAGSPLHF. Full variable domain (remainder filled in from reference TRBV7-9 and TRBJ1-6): DTGVSQNPRHKITKRGQNVTFRCDPISEHNRLYWYRQTLGQGPEFLTYFQNEAQLEKSRLLSDRFSAERPKGSFSTLEIQRTEQGDSAMYLCASSLDGAGSPLHFGNGTRLTVT.

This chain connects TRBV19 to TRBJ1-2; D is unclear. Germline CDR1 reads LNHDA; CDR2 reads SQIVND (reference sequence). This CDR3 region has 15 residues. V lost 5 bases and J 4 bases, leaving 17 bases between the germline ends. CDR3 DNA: TGTGCCAGTAGTCCAAAACGGGAGGGTGTCTATGGCTACACCTTC. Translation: CASSPKREGVYGYTF.

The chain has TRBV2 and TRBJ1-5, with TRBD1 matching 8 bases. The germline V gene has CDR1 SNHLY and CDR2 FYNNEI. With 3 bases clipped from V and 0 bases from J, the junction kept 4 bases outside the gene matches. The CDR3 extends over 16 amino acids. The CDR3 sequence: CASSDQGAYSNQPQHF. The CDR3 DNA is TGTGCCAGCAGTGACCAGGGGGCTTATAGCAATCAGCCCCAGCATTTT.

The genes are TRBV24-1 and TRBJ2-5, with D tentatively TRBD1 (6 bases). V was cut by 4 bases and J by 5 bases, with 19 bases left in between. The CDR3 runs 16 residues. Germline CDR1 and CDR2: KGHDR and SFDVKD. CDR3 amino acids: CATSDQDRFQGETQYF. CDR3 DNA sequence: TGTGCCACCAGTGACCAAGACAGGTTTCAAGGGGAGACCCAGTACTTC.

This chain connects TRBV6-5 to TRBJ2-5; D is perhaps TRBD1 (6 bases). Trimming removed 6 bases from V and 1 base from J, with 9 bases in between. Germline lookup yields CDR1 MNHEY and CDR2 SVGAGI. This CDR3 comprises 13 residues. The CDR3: CASSRDTQETQYF. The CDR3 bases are TGTGCCAGCAGCAGGGACACCCAAGAGACCCAGTACTTC.

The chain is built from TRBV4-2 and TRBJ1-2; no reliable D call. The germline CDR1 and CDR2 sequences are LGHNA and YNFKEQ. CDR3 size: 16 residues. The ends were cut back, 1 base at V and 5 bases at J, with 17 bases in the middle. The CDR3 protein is CASSQGLTGNWYGYTF. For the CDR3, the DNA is TGTGCCAGCAGCCAAGGTCTTACGGGGAATTGGTATGGCTACACCTTC.

The CDR3 here is CASSQGAGGATDTQYF. CDR3 coding DNA: TGTGCCAGCAGCCAAGGAGCAGGGGGCGCGACAGATACGCAGTATTTT. V is TRBV4-2 and J is TRBJ2-3; 8 bases fit TRBD1. Germline V gene data show CDR1 as LGHNA and CDR2 as YNFKEQ. J gave up 3 bases and V 1 base, and 6 bases lay outside the gene matches. The CDR3 contains 16 residues.